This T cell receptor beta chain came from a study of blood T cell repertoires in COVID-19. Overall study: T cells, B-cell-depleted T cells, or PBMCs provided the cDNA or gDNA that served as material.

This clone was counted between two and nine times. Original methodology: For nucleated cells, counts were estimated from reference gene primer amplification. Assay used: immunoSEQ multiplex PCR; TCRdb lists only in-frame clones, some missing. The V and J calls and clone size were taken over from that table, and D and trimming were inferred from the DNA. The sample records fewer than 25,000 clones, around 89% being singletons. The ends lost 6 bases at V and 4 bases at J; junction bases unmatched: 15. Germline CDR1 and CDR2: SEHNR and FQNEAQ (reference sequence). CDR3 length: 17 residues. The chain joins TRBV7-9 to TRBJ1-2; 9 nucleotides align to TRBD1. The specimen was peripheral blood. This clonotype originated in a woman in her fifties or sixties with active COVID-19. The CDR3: CASSPRDRVPSGYGYTF. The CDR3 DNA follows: TGTGCCAGCAGTCCGAGGGACAGGGTACCGAGTGGCTATGGCTACACCTTC.